This TCR beta chain was captured in a study of neoadjuvant nivolumab and ipilimumab in lung cancer (dated by TCRdb to 2018 to 2020). For context, the study as a whole: Intravenous nivolumab was dosed at 3 mg/kg on days 1, 15 and 29, and in the combination arm ipilimumab 1 mg/kg was added on day 1 only. The primary trial endpoint was the major pathologic response (MPR) rate in the intention-to-treat population in each study arm. Of the 45 or so patients with operable NSCLC treated in the trial, approximately 23 were randomized to nivolumab monotherapy and some 21 to nivolumab plus ipilimumab. The study compared TCR repertoires in pretherapy (baseline) peripheral blood with TCR repertoires in tumors resected at surgery after neoadjuvant immune checkpoint blockade. Matched pretherapy and resected tumor pairs were analyzed for seven patients, of whom four received nivolumab and three received nivolumab plus ipilimumab. Results the study describes overall, beyond this receptor: TCR sequencing was performed in a small number of samples. Pretherapy blood TCR richness correlated positively with richness in tumors resected after neoadjuvant therapy (Spearman R ~ 0.8). Greater TCR richness and clonality were observed in resected tumors than in tumor-adjacent uninvolved lung, and increases were observed in more dual-therapy-treated tumors. From pretherapy to surgery, tumor T-cell richness and clonality went up in three of three dual-therapy tumors, versus only two of four nivolumab-treated tumors. No significant correlation was found between TCR clonality and pathologic tumor regression, and only a single major-pathologic-response sample was available for the analysis of TCR clonality versus pathologic tumor regression.

The sample's time point label, in plain terms: at surgical resection after neoadjuvant nivolumab +/- ipilimumab. Samples were obtained from the phase 2 randomized NEOSTAR trial, in which neoadjuvant nivolumab or nivolumab plus ipilimumab followed by surgery was tested in operable NSCLC. With regard to this clone: This receptor's antigen is unknown. The input lacks base qualities; no much larger clone sits a single base away.

Receptor libraries were prepared by the immunoSEQ multiplex PCR assay. As for how the authors treated the data: Repertoires were summarized in terms of richness and clonality, and significantly expanded and contracted clones between pre- and post-therapy samples were identified. The source is immuneACCESS, and TCRdb retained only in-frame sequences with V and J called. Part of the clones is not carried over; for the studies checked, unresolved V genes explain less than half of this, and the remainder is unexplained. V and J calls and clone size are those listed in that table; D and trimming were worked out from the DNA. The sample table contains tens of thousands of clones; only one count was recorded for about nine tenths of them. The top ten hold 4.5% to 5% of the sample. The CDR3 measures 16 amino acids from cysteine to phenylalanine. Only the CDR3 portion is preserved as DNA: 48 bases, with reading frame beginning at the first base. Relative to germline, V is missing 4 bases and J is missing 6 bases, with 8 bases of the junction outside any gene match. CDR1 and CDR2 are drawn from the germline V gene: KGHSH, LQKENI.

The rearranged segments are TRBV18 and TRBJ1-6, with 8 bases matching TRBD1. The source material was peripheral blood, sampled after neoadjuvant nivolumab, alone or with ipilimumab, at or shortly before surgery. This clonotype was sampled from an adult with non-small cell lung cancer. The DNA reads as follows: TGTGCCAGCTCACTCCAACAGGGGGACGGTAATTCACCCCTCCACTTT. Translated, this is CASSLQQGDGNSPLHF. The CDR3, completed at both ends by the reference TRBV18 and TRBJ1-6 genes, gives the full variable domain NAGVMQNPRHLVRRRGQEARLRCSPMKGHSHVYWYRQLPEEGLKFMVYLQKENIIDESGMPKERFSAEFPKEGPSILRIQQVVRGDSAAYFCASSLQQGDGNSPLHFGNGTRLTVT.